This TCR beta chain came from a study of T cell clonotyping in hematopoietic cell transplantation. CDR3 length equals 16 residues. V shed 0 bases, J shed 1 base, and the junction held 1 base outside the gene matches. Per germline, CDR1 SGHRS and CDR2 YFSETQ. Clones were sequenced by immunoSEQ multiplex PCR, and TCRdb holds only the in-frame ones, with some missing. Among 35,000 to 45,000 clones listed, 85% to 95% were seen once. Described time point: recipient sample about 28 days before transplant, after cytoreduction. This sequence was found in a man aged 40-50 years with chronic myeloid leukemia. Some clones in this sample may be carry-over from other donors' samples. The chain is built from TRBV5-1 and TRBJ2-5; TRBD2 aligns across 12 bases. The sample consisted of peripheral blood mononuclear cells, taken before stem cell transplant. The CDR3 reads CASSLVLAGGQETQYF. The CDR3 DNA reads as TGCGCCAGCAGCTTGGTACTAGCGGGGGGCCAAGAGACCCAGTACTTC.